The sequence of this T cell receptor (beta chain) was determined in a study of T cell clones after liver transplantation. Study-level information: Post-transplant blood was tracked for graft-donor-reactive T cell clones identified in a pre-transplant mixed lymphocyte reaction. At least one year of complete immunosuppression withdrawal without enzymes over twice normal defined tolerance. Study conclusions and caveats: Circulating graft-donor-reactive CD4 TCRbeta sequences fell significantly post-transplant in most of the 8 subjects.

Per the germline V gene, CDR1 is GTSNPN and CDR2 is SVGIG (reference sequence). This CDR3 spans 12 amino acids. Deletions cut 4 bases from V and 1 base from J, with 5 bases between. On this clone itself: Its antigen remains unknown.

Assay used: immunoSEQ multiplex PCR; TCRdb lists only in-frame clones, some missing. The sample has under 150,000 clones; about nine tenths are singletons. Sample: CD4+ T cells from blood, taken 12 months after liver transplant. The chain is built from TRBV30 and TRBJ1-3, with D hard to call. The clonotype was recovered from a human patient who received a liver transplant. Some T cells may originate from the graft donor. CDR3 loop: CAWTGSGNTIYF. The DNA of the CDR3 is TGTGCCTGGACCGGGTCTGGAAACACCATATATTTT.